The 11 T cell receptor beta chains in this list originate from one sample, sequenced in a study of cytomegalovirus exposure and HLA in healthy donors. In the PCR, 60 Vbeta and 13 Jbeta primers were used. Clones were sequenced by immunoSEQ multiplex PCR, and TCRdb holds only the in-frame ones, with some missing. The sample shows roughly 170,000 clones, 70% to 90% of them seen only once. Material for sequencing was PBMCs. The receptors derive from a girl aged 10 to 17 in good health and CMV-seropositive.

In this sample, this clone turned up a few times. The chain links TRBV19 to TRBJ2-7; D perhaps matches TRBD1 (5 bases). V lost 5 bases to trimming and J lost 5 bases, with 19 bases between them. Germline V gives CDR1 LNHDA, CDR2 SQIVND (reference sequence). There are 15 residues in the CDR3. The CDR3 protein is CASSHRPGPGNEQYF. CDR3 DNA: TGTGCCAGTAGTCACCGACCAGGGCCAGGGAACGAGCAGTACTTC.

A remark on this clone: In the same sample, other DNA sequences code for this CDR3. The CDR3 here is CAWGGNEQFF. The CDR3 DNA reads as TGTGCCTGGGGCGGGAATGAGCAGTTCTTC. The V gene is TRBV30, the J gene TRBJ2-1; D possibly corresponds to TRBD2 (5 bases). Germline lookup yields CDR1 GTSNPN and CDR2 SVGIG (reference sequence). This CDR3 spans 10 amino acids. Trimming shortened V by 5 bases and J by 7 bases, and 6 bases separated the two germline ends.

CDR3 residues: CASRLQDEQYF. CDR3 coding DNA: TGTGCCAGCAGGTTACAGGACGAGCAGTACTTC. J is TRBJ2-7 and V is TRBV27, with D maybe TRBD1 (5 bases). Looked up from germline, CDR1 is MNHEY and CDR2 is SMNVEV (reference sequence). Trimming took off 6 bases at V and 5 bases at J, with 8 bases between the two ends. The CDR3 totals 11 residues.

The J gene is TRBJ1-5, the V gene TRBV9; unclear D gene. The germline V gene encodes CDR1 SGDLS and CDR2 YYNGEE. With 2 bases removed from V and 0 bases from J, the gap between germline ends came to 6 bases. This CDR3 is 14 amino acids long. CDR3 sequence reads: CASSVWASNQPQHF. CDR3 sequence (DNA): TGTGCCAGCAGCGTGTGGGCTAGCAATCAGCCCCAGCATTTT.

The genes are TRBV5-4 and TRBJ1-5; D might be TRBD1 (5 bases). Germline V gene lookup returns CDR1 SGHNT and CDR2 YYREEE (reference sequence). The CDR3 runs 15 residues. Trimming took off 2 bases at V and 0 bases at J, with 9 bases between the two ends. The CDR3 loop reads CASSLSGGSNQPQHF. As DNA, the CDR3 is TGTGCCAGCAGCTTATCCGGGGGTAGCAATCAGCCCCAGCATTTT.

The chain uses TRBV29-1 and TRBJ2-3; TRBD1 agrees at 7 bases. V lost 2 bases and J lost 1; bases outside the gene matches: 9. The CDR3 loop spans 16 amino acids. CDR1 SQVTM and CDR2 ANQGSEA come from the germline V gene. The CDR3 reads CSVEQGVLGGTDTQYF. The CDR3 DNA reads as TGCAGCGTTGAACAGGGGGTATTGGGGGGCACAGATACGCAGTATTTT.

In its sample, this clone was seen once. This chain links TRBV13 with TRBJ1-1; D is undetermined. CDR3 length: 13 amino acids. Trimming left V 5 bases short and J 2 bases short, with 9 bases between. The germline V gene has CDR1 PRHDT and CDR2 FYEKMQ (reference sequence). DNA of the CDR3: TGTGCCAGCAGCCTAAGCCCTAACACTGAAGCTTTCTTT. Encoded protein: CASSLSPNTEAFF.

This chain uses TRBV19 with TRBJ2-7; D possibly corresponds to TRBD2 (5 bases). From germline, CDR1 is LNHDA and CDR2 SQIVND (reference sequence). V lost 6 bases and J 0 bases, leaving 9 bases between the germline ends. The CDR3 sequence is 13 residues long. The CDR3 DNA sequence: TGTGCCAGTAGCTGGGGAGCCTCCTACGAGCAGTACTTC. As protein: CASSWGASYEQYF.

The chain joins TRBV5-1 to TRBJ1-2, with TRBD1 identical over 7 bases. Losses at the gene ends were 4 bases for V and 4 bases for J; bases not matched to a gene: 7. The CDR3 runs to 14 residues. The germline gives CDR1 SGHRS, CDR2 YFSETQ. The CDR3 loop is CASSQTGDVYGYTF. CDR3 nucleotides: TGCGCCAGCAGCCAAACAGGGGACGTCTATGGCTACACCTTC.

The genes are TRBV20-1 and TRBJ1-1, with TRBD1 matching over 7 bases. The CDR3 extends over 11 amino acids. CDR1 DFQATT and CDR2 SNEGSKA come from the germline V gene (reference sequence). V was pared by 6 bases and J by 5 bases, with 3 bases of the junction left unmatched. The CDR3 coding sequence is TGCAGTGCGTCCAGGGGGACTGAAGCTTTCTTT. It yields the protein CSASRGTEAFF.

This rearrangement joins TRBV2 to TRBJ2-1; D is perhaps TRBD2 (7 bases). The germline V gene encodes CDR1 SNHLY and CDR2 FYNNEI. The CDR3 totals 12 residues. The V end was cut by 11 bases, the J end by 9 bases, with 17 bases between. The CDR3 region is CAGRGGLPEQFF. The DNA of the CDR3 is TGTGCCGGGAGGGGGGGCCTCCCTGAGCAGTTCTTC.